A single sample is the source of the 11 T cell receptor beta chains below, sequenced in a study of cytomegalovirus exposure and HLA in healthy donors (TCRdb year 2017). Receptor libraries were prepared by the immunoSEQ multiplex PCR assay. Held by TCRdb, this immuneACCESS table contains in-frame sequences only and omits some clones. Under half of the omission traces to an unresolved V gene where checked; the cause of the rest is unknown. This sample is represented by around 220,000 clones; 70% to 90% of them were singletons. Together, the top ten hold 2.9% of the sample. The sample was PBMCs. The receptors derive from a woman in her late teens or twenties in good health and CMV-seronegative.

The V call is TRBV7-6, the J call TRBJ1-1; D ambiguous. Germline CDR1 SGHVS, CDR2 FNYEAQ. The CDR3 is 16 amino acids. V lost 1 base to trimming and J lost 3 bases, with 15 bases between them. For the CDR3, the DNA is TGTGCCAGCAGCTTAGTCCCCGTTAGAGAAGACACTGAAGCTTTCTTT. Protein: CASSLVPVREDTEAFF. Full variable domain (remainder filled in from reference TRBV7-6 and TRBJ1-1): GAGVSQSPRYKVTKRGQDVALRCDPISGHVSLYWYRQALGQGPEFLTYFNYEAQQDKSGLPNDRFSAERPEGSISTLTIQRTEQRDSAMYRCASSLVPVREDTEAFFGQGTRLTVV.

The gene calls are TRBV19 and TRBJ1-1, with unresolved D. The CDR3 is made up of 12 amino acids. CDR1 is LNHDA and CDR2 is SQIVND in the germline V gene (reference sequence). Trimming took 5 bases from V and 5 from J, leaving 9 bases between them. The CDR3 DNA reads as TGTGCCAGTAGTCTTCAGGCTACTGAAGCTTTCTTT. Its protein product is CASSLQATEAFF.

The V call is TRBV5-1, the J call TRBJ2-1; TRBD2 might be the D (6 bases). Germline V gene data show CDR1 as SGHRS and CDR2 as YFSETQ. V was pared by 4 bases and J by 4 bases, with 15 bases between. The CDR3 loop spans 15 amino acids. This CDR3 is CASSPSGRGYNEQFF. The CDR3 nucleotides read TGCGCCAGCAGCCCGTCTGGGCGGGGTTACAATGAGCAGTTCTTC.

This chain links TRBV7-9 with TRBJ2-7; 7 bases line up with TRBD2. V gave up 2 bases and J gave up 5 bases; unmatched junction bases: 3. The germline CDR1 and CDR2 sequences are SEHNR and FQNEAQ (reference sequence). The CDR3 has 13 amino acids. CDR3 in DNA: TGTGCCAGCAGCTTATGGGAGGGACACGAGCAGTACTTC. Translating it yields CASSLWEGHEQYF.

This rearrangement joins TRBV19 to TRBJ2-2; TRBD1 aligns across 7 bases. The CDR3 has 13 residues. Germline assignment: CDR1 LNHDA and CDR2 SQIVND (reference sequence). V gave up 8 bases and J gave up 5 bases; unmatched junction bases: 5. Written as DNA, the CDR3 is TGTGCCAGTGAGACGACAGGGACCGGGGAGCTGTTTTTT. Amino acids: CASETTGTGELFF.

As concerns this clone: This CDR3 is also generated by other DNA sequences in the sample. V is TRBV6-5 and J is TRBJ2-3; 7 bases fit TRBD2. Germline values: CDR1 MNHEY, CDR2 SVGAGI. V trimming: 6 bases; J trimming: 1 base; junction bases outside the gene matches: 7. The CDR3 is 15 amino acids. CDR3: CASSPPAGGTDTQYF. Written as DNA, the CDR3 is TGTGCCAGCAGCCCCCCGGCGGGAGGCACAGATACGCAGTATTTT.

The chain's CDR3 is CASSVGQGTDTEAFF. The CDR3 nucleotides read TGTGCCAGCAGCGTGGGACAGGGTACGGACACTGAAGCTTTCTTT. The V and J genes are TRBV9 and TRBJ1-1; TRBD1 matches 9 bases. The CDR3 totals 15 residues. The junction had 5 bases not matched to a gene; V was cut back by 2 bases and J by 3 bases. Germline CDR1 SGDLS, CDR2 YYNGEE. Looking up the rest from reference TRBV9 and TRBJ1-1 gives the full variable domain: DSGVTQTPKHLITATGQRVTLRCSPRSGDLSVYWYQQSLDQGLQFLIQYYNGEERAKGNILERFSAQQFPDLHSELNLSSLELGDSALYFCASSVGQGTDTEAFFGQGTRLTVV.

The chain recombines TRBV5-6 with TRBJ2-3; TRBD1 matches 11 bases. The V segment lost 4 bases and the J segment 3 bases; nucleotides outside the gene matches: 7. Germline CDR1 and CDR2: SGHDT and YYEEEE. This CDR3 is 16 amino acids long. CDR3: CASSPGTGGGTDTQYF. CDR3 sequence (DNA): TGTGCCAGCAGCCCCGGGACAGGGGGAGGGACAGATACGCAGTATTTT.

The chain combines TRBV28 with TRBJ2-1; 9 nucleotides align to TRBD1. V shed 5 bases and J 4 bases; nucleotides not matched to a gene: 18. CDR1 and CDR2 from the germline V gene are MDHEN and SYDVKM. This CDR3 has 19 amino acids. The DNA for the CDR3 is TGTGCCAGCAGTCCCGCGGGACAGGGCGGATCTAACGTATACAATGAGCAGTTCTTC. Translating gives CASSPAGQGGSNVYNEQFF.

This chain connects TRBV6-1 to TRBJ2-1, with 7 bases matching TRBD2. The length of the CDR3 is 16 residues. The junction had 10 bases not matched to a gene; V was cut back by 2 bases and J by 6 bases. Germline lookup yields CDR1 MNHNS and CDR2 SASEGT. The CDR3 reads CASSETGWLAANEQFF. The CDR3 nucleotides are TGTGCCAGCAGTGAAACTGGCTGGCTAGCGGCCAATGAGCAGTTCTTC.

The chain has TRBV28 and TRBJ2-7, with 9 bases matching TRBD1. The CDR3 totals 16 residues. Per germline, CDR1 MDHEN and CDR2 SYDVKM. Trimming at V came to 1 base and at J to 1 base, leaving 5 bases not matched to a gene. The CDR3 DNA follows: TGTGCCAGCAGTTTATTGGGCGGGACAGGGTCCTACGAGCAGTACTTC. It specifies CASSLLGGTGSYEQYF.